The clone carrying this T cell receptor (beta chain) was found a few times. What it recognizes is unknown. This specimen belongs to a study of blood T cells in healthy people across ages. Alongside a J-beta primer mix, a sample-barcoded 5' primer served in a second PCR lasting about 6 to 11 cycles. TCRdb passed the 5' RACE reads through MiXCR, listing each CDR3 protein once. The table has more than 550,000 distinct CDR3 sequences, over 20% seen once; the top ten hold around a fifth. Healthy Caucasians from Russia aged about 6 to 95 served as donors. A minimum of 6 micrograms of total RNA was extracted per sample. Findings and caveats of the study: Measured against age, TCR beta diversity per million T cells decreased in a roughly linear manner. Higher diversity and more naive CD4+ cells were features of long-lived donors, compared to aged donors.

This TCR was recovered from a man in his sixties or seventies in good health. The material sequenced was blood.

The CDR3, as DNA: TGCGCCAGCAGCTGGGATTCAACAGGGACGGCGGGGGAGCTGTTTTTT. Its translation: CASSWDSTGTAGELFF. The chain carries TRBV5-1 and TRBJ2-2; D possibly corresponds to TRBD1 (6 bases). V lost 3 bases and J lost 8, with 20 bases in between. The CDR3 extends over 16 amino acids. In germline, CDR1 is SGHRS, CDR2 YFSETQ.